This T cell receptor beta chain derives from a study of cytomegalovirus exposure and HLA in healthy donors. The germline V gene encodes CDR1 KGHSH and CDR2 LQKENI. The V and J ends lost 2 bases and 2 bases respectively, with 2 bases between them. The CDR3 sequence is 12 residues long. In regard to this clone: Antigen unknown.

60 Vbeta and 13 Jbeta primers were used in PCR. TCRdb keeps only in-frame clones here, not all; method: immunoSEQ multiplex PCR. The table records 120,000 or so clones, 65% to 75% of them present only once. Findings of the study overall: A missense variant in DCLRE1C was later tied to TCR beta V- and J-gene trimming. The authors confirmed in vitro that three CMV-associated chains were specific for CMV antigens.

V and J are TRBV18 and TRBJ2-3; the D is unclear. The sequenced material came from PBMCs. The receptor was derived from a woman between 50 and 59 years old in good health and CMV-seropositive. The CDR3 sequence: CASSPYTDTQYF. The DNA of the CDR3 is TGTGCCAGCTCACCATACACAGATACGCAGTATTTT. The variable domain in full, with the rest retrieved from reference TRBV18 and TRBJ2-3, is NAGVMQNPRHLVRRRGQEARLRCSPMKGHSHVYWYRQLPEEGLKFMVYLQKENIIDESGMPKERFSAEFPKEGPSILRIQQVVRGDSAAYFCASSPYTDTQYFGPGTRLTVL.